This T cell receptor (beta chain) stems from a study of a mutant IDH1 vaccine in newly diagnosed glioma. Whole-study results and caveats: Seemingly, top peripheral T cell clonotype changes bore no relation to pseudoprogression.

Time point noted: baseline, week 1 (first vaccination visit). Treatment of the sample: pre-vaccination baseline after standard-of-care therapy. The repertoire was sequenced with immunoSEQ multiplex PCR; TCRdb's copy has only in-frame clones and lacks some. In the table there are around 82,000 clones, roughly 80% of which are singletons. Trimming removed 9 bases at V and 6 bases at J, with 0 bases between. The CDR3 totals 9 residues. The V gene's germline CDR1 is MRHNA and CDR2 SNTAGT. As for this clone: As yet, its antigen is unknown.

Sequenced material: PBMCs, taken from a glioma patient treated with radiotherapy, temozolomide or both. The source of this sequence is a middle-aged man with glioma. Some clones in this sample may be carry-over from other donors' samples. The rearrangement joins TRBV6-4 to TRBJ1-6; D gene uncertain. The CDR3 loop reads CASNSPLHF. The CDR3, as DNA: TGTGCCAGTAATTCACCCCTCCACTTT.